The 26 T cell receptor beta chains listed next were all sequenced from one sample in a study of cytomegalovirus exposure and HLA in healthy donors listed by TCRdb under 2017. Libraries were prepared through the immunoSEQ multiplex PCR assay. The multiplex PCR relied on a mix of 60 forward primers for TCR Vbeta segments and 13 reverse primers for TCR Jbeta segments. The immuneACCESS repertoire file appears here via TCRdb, limited to in-frame rearrangements. These files lack a portion of the clones; in checked studies, under half of the deficit traces to unresolved V genes, and the cause of the others is not known. Across this sample there are around 200,000 clones, with roughly 84% seen only once. The ten largest make up more than 0.95% of the sample. The source material was PBMCs. The receptors shown here come from a girl aged 2 to 9 in good health and CMV-seropositive.

V usage is TRBV5-1 and J usage is TRBJ1-5; D is ambiguous. The CDR3 consists of 13 residues. Trimming removed 0 bases from V and 6 bases from J, with 7 bases in between. The V gene's germline CDR1 is SGHRS and CDR2 YFSETQ. The CDR3 is CASSLAGGQPQHF. CDR3 DNA: TGCGCCAGCAGCTTGGCCGGCGGTCAGCCCCAGCATTTT.

The J gene is TRBJ1-1, the V gene TRBV28; 7 nucleotides agree with TRBD1. The CDR3 totals 14 residues. Trimming removed 5 bases from V and 9 bases from J; junction bases left unmatched: 12. The germline gives CDR1 MDHEN, CDR2 SYDVKM. CDR3 bases: TGTGCCAGCAGTCCCGCTATGAGGGGACAGAAAGCTTTCTTT. Protein sequence: CASSPAMRGQKAFF.

This clone came up once. The rearrangement joins TRBV7-3 to TRBJ2-7; 9 bases are shared with TRBD1. With V trimmed by 4 bases and J by 1 base, 11 bases remained unmatched. The CDR3 totals 17 residues. The V gene's germline CDR1 is SGHTA and CDR2 FQGTGA. CDR3 sequence: CASSSSPGTGRSYEQYF. For the CDR3, the DNA is TGTGCCAGCAGCTCGAGTCCGGGGACAGGGAGATCCTACGAGCAGTACTTC.

V usage is TRBV29-1 and J usage is TRBJ2-5, with TRBD1 identical over 9 bases. The germline CDR1 and CDR2 sequences are SQVTM and ANQGSEA. V trimming: 4 bases; J trimming: 5 bases; junction bases outside the gene matches: 2. The CDR3 is 12 amino acids. The CDR3 nucleotides read TGCAGCGTTGCTACAGGGGGCGAGACCCAGTACTTC. Translated, it gives CSVATGGETQYF.

As DNA, the CDR3 is TGTGCCAGCAGCTCCCCCTCCGGAGCGGGAGTTCTCGAGCAGTACTTC. This translates into CASSSPSGAGVLEQYF. V gene TRBV7-9 combines with J gene TRBJ2-7, with 8 bases identical to TRBD2. Germline CDR1 and CDR2: SEHNR and FQNEAQ (reference sequence). The ends lost 4 bases at V and 6 bases at J; junction bases unmatched: 14. The CDR3 totals 16 residues.

The count of this clone is one. The chain is built from TRBV30 and TRBJ1-2; 9 nucleotides line up with TRBD1. With V trimmed by 1 base and J by 8 bases, 11 bases remained unmatched. The germline V gene has CDR1 GTSNPN and CDR2 SVGIG (reference sequence). This CDR3 has 15 amino acids. The CDR3 region is CAWSAGQGRLGGYTF. The CDR3, as DNA: TGTGCCTGGAGTGCCGGACAGGGGCGATTGGGAGGCTACACCTTC.

CDR3 DNA sequence: TGTGCCAGCAGCGCAGCGGGGACAGGGGCCCACGAGCAGTACTTC. Amino acid sequence: CASSAAGTGAHEQYF. The J gene is TRBJ2-7, the V gene TRBV9; 10 nucleotides agree with TRBD1. This CDR3 region has 15 residues. V gave up 3 bases and J gave up 5 bases; unmatched junction bases: 8. Germline values: CDR1 SGDLS, CDR2 YYNGEE.

This clone was counted a few times. The chain carries TRBV6-5 and TRBJ1-2; the D is unclear. V lost 0 bases, J lost 6 bases, and 5 bases lay in between. Germline CDR1 reads MNHEY; CDR2 reads SVGAGI. This CDR3 is built from 12 residues. The CDR3 reads CASSYSTHGYTF. CDR3 DNA: TGTGCCAGCAGTTACTCCACACATGGCTACACCTTC.

The chain combines TRBV2 with TRBJ1-1; D is possibly TRBD1 (6 bases). V gave up 3 bases and J gave up 4 bases, with 9 bases separating them. The CDR3 has 13 residues. The V gene's germline CDR1 is SNHLY and CDR2 FYNNEI. The CDR3 DNA sequence: TGTGCCAGCAGTGAGGCAGGGGCCACTGAAGCTTTCTTT. Its translation: CASSEAGATEAFF.

This sequence joins TRBV4-2 and TRBJ1-1, with D perhaps TRBD1 (5 bases). The CDR3 totals 14 residues. Per the germline V gene, CDR1 is LGHNA and CDR2 is YNFKEQ. V was shortened by 4 bases and J by 3 bases, with 12 bases between the two germline ends. The CDR3, as DNA: TGTGCCAGCAGCCGTCCTGACAGCCACACTGAAGCTTTCTTT. It codes for CASSRPDSHTEAFF.

This chain joins TRBV2 and TRBJ2-7; TRBD1 aligns across 7 bases. Trimming removed 5 bases from V and 1 base from J; junction bases left unmatched: 2. Germline CDR1 and CDR2: SNHLY and FYNNEI. This CDR3 region has 13 residues. CDR3: CASSQDRSYEQYF. Written as DNA, the CDR3 is TGTGCCAGCAGTCAGGACAGGTCCTACGAGCAGTACTTC.

The J gene is TRBJ2-7, the V gene TRBV2; 9 bases fit TRBD1. The CDR3 consists of 14 residues. The V segment lost 5 bases and the J segment 3 bases; nucleotides outside the gene matches: 5. CDR1 and CDR2 (germline): SNHLY, FYNNEI. CDR3 sequence: CASSTGTGSYEQYF. The CDR3 DNA follows: TGTGCCAGCAGTACCGGGACAGGGAGCTACGAGCAGTACTTC.

The genes are TRBV4-1 and TRBJ2-1; D remains unclear. V was cut by 1 base and J by 10 bases, with 8 bases left in between. The CDR3 spans 12 residues. Germline-derived CDR1 and CDR2 are MGHRA and YSYEKL. In DNA, the CDR3 is TGCGCCAGCAGCCAAGCCCAAGAGGAGCAGTTCTTC. Residues: CASSQAQEEQFF.

This rearrangement joins TRBV11-3 to TRBJ2-3; 9 positions match TRBD2. This CDR3 contains 17 residues. V lost 3 bases and J lost 3; bases outside the gene matches: 10. In germline, CDR1 is SGHNT, CDR2 YENEEA. CDR3 in amino acids: CASSFSLSGRETDTQYF. DNA of the CDR3: TGTGCCAGCAGCTTTAGTCTTAGCGGGAGAGAGACAGATACGCAGTATTTT.

The CDR3 spells CASSDVTSGINEQFF. DNA of the CDR3: TGTGCCAGCAGTGATGTGACTAGCGGGATCAATGAGCAGTTCTTC. The chain employs TRBV2 and TRBJ2-1, with 11 bases identical to TRBD2. The length of the CDR3 is 15 residues. V gave up 3 bases and J gave up 6 bases; unmatched junction bases: 4. Per germline, CDR1 SNHLY and CDR2 FYNNEI. Complete variable domain (other parts from reference TRBV2 and TRBJ2-1): EPEVTQTPSHQVTQMGQEVILRCVPISNHLYFYWYRQILGQKVEFLVSFYNNEISEKSEIFDDQFSVERPDGSNFTLKIRSTKLEDSAMYFCASSDVTSGINEQFFGPGTRLTVL.

The J gene is TRBJ1-1, the V gene TRBV6-1, with a possible D match to TRBD1 (5 bases). Germline assignment: CDR1 MNHNS and CDR2 SASEGT. CDR3 length: 14 residues. The germline V and J ends were trimmed by 6 bases and 7 bases, with 18 bases remaining between them. CDR3 in DNA: TGTGCCAGCAGGCGGGGACCGGAGCTTTATGAAGCTTTCTTT. Protein product: CASRRGPELYEAFF.

This clone has a handful of counts. The V gene is TRBV5-1, the J gene TRBJ1-2; a weak D match, TRBD1 (6 bases). CDR3 length: 12 amino acids. In germline, CDR1 is SGHRS, CDR2 YFSETQ. V shed 3 bases and J shed 6 bases, with 9 bases lying between them. The CDR3 DNA reads as TGCGCCAGCAGCTATCCAGGGGATGGCTACACCTTC. It encodes CASSYPGDGYTF.

This chain uses TRBV19 with TRBJ2-1, with a possible D match to TRBD2 (6 bases). The V and J ends lost 1 base and 12 bases respectively, with 16 bases between them. This CDR3 has 14 residues. Germline V lookup: CDR1 LNHDA, CDR2 SQIVND (reference sequence). CDR3 residues: CASSIGSGVGGQFF. The CDR3 coding sequence is TGTGCCAGTAGTATAGGGTCGGGGGTCGGGGGGCAGTTCTTC.

The chain uses TRBV11-2 and TRBJ2-1, with 15 bases lining up with TRBD2. Germline-derived CDR1 and CDR2 are SGHAT and FQNNGV. V lost 5 bases, J lost 7 bases, and 3 bases stayed unmatched. This CDR3 spans 15 amino acids. The CDR3 loop reads CASSQGLAGGNEQFF. The CDR3 bases are TGTGCCAGCAGCCAAGGACTAGCGGGGGGGAATGAGCAGTTCTTC.

The count of this clone is one. This rearrangement joins TRBV7-9 to TRBJ1-1; D may be TRBD1 (6 bases). Germline-derived CDR1 and CDR2 are SEHNR and FQNEAQ (reference sequence). The V gene lost 2 bases and the J gene lost 0 bases, with 19 bases spanning the gap. This CDR3 is built from 18 residues. CDR3 DNA sequence: TGTGCCAGCAGCTTAACGGCGGCAGGGGATACCATGAACACTGAAGCTTTCTTT. Encoded protein: CASSLTAAGDTMNTEAFF.

CDR3 coding DNA: TGTGCCAGTAGCCCCAGACAGTCATTCACAGATACGCAGTATTTT. Protein product: CASSPRQSFTDTQYF. The rearrangement joins TRBV19 to TRBJ2-3; possible D gene TRBD1, 5 bases. The CDR3 runs 15 residues. Looked up from germline, CDR1 is LNHDA and CDR2 is SQIVND (reference sequence). The V gene lost 6 bases and the J gene lost 2 bases, with 15 bases spanning the gap.

This chain connects TRBV6-5 to TRBJ2-1, with 8 bases matching TRBD1. Trimming removed 11 bases from V and 12 bases from J; junction bases left unmatched: 12. Germline CDR1 reads MNHEY; CDR2 reads SVGAGI. This CDR3 contains 12 residues. The CDR3 loop reads CASGQALPVQFF. The CDR3 nucleotides read TGTGCCTCGGGACAGGCCCTGCCTGTGCAGTTCTTC.

The chain links TRBV19 to TRBJ2-7; D might be TRBD1 (5 bases). The V end was cut by 5 bases, the J end by 6 bases, with 14 bases between. Germline lookup yields CDR1 LNHDA and CDR2 SQIVND (reference sequence). This CDR3 region has 13 residues. CDR3 loop: CASSQGSVFEQYF. For the CDR3, the DNA is TGTGCCAGTAGTCAGGGTTCGGTTTTCGAGCAGTACTTC.

This clone came up once. The CDR3: CASTFSRGWSEAFF. Here the CDR3 DNA reads TGTGCCAGTACTTTTTCTAGGGGCTGGAGTGAAGCTTTCTTT. The chain carries TRBV19 and TRBJ1-1, with a weak D call TRBD1 (5 bases). V dropped 7 bases and J dropped 7 bases, with 19 bases sitting between them. Germline CDR1 and CDR2: LNHDA and SQIVND (reference sequence). The CDR3 length is 14 residues.

This CDR3 reads CARPGSGHPYEQYF. CDR3 coding DNA: TGTGCCAGACCCGGTTCGGGACACCCCTACGAGCAGTACTTC. This sequence joins TRBV27 and TRBJ2-7; weak D call: TRBD1 (6 bases). The CDR3 consists of 14 residues. CDR1 and CDR2 from the germline V gene are MNHEY and SMNVEV (reference sequence). The V gene lost 9 bases and the J gene lost 2 bases, with 17 bases spanning the gap.

The rearrangement joins TRBV5-1 to TRBJ2-7; weak D call: TRBD1 (5 bases). Per the germline V gene, CDR1 is SGHRS and CDR2 is YFSETQ. The CDR3 runs 14 residues. V lost 3 bases, J lost 4 bases, and 14 bases lay in between. The CDR3, as DNA: TGCGCCAGCAGCTCAGGGCCGGGTGGATACGAGCAGTACTTC. Its translation is CASSSGPGGYEQYF.